Given below is one T cell receptor beta chain in context. The sample is drawn from a study of early stage breast cancer tumors. Sequencing used immunoSEQ multiplex PCR; TCRdb keeps in-frame clones, though not all of them. The table shows more than 5,000 clones, with just over 70% occurring only once. Sample: breast tumor tissue. The receptor was isolated from a person aged 55 to 75 with breast cancer.

The CDR3 here is CASSRLSPPLSGANVLTF. The CDR3 DNA reads TGTGCCAGCAGCCGACTAAGCCCCCCCCTCTCTGGGGCCAACGTCCTGACTTTC. The gene calls are TRBV27 and TRBJ2-6, with TRBD2 as a possible D gene (5 bases). The CDR3 is made up of 18 amino acids. Trimming took 6 bases from V and 0 from J, leaving 18 bases between them. Germline V gene sequence: CDR1 MNHEY, CDR2 SMNVEV (reference sequence).